These T cell receptor beta chains were read from a single sample in a study of blood T cell repertoires in COVID-19. The table came from immunoSEQ multiplex PCR; TCRdb's copy has only in-frame clones and leaves some out. The sample includes around 260,000 clones, approximately 92% of them seen just once. Sequencing was carried out using peripheral blood. The receptor source for this set is a young adult with COVID-19, enrolled during active disease. The CDR3 runs from the conserved cysteine through the conserved F or W. A D gene is named only where the DNA matches it firmly. Clone sizes are given selectively: once, few, many, or a class where the clone is expanded.

V gene	D gene	clone size	J gene	CDR3 protein	CDR3 DNA
TRBV6-5	TRBD1	.	TRBJ1-5	CASRFGTGENQPQHF	TGTGCCAGTAGATTTGGGACAGGGGAAAATCAGCCCCAGCATTTT
TRBV18	TRBD1	.	TRBJ1-5	CASSPAGGDQPQHF	TGTGCCAGCTCACCAGCAGGGGGAGATCAGCCCCAGCATTTT
TRBV5-8	TRBD1	.	TRBJ1-4	CASSSGTGFQNEKLFF	TGTGCCAGCAGCTCCGGGACAGGTTTCCAGAATGAAAAACTGTTTTTT
TRBV7-8	.	.	TRBJ1-3	CASSPRRFRGSGNTIYF	TGTGCCAGCAGCCCTAGACGGTTCAGGGGCTCTGGAAACACCATATATTTT
TRBV7-6	.	few	TRBJ2-2	CASSLGPPGDGELFF	TGTGCCAGCAGCTTAGGGCCCCCGGGGGACGGGGAGCTGTTTTTT
TRBV24-1	TRBD2	.	TRBJ2-1	CATSDSGGSRGLAGGPNKYNEQFF	TGTGCCACCAGTGATTCAGGTGGGAGCAGGGGGCTAGCGGGAGGCCCCAACAAATACAATGAGCAGTTCTTC
TRBV28	TRBD1	.	TRBJ2-7	CASSPIRDSYEQYF	TGTGCCAGCAGTCCGATTCGGGACAGCTACGAGCAGTACTTC
TRBV7-9	.	.	TRBJ2-1	CASSLSTNEQFF	TGTGCCAGCAGCCTAAGTACCAATGAGCAGTTCTTC
TRBV9	TRBD2	.	TRBJ2-1	CASSLPGSGRGNEQFF	TGTGCCAGCAGCCTCCCGGGTAGCGGGAGAGGGAATGAGCAGTTCTTC
TRBV21-1	.	.	TRBJ2-3	CASSSEQGTQGTQYF	TGTGCCAGCAGCAGTGAACAGGGCACGCAAGGTACGCAGTATTTT
TRBV15	.	.	TRBJ2-1	CATSSDPPEGDEQFF	TGTGCCACCAGCTCCGACCCCCCCGAGGGGGATGAGCAGTTCTTC
TRBV29-1	TRBD1	.	TRBJ2-5	CSVVTGEKETQYF	TGCAGCGTTGTAACAGGGGAAAAAGAGACCCAGTACTTC
TRBV5-4	.	.	TRBJ1-4	CASSLGAATNEKLFF	TGTGCCAGCAGCTTAGGGGCTGCAACTAATGAAAAACTGTTTTTT
TRBV24-1	.	.	TRBJ2-2	CATSDFPRSITGELFF	TGTGCCACCAGTGATTTCCCGCGGAGCATCACCGGGGAGCTGTTTTTT
TRBV14	.	.	TRBJ2-1	CASSRNSYNEQFF	TGTGCCAGCAGCCGCAACAGCTACAATGAGCAGTTCTTC
TRBV14	.	.	TRBJ2-2	CASSQDFQIDTGELFF	TGTGCCAGCAGCCAAGATTTTCAGATCGACACCGGGGAGCTGTTTTTT
TRBV11-3	.	.	TRBJ2-3	CASSQTDTQYF	TGTGCCAGCAGCCAGACAGATACGCAGTATTTT
TRBV6-2/TRBV6-3	.	.	TRBJ1-4	CASSSSHRQTVEKLFF	TGTGCCAGCAGCTCGTCGCACAGGCAGACCGTAGAAAAACTGTTTTTT
TRBV5-5	.	.	TRBJ2-5	CASSLAQQETQYF	TGTGCCAGCAGCTTGGCCCAGCAAGAGACCCAGTACTTC
TRBV4-3	TRBD1	.	TRBJ1-3	CASSQDSRGNGNTIYF	TGCGCCAGCAGCCAAGATTCCAGGGGGAATGGAAACACCATATATTTT
TRBV11-2	.	.	TRBJ1-2	CASSEWDGGTYGYTF	TGTGCCAGCAGCGAGTGGGACGGCGGGACCTATGGCTACACCTTC
TRBV19	.	.	TRBJ2-1	CASSMSGSSYNEQFF	TGTGCCAGTAGTATGTCTGGGAGCTCCTACAATGAGCAGTTCTTC
TRBV5-1	.	.	TRBJ2-3	CASSIPGGDTQYF	TGCGCCAGCTCAATCCCCGGTGGAGATACGCAGTATTTT
TRBV6-5	TRBD2	.	TRBJ2-3	CASSYAGETDTQYF	TGTGCCAGCAGTTATGCGGGAGAGACAGATACGCAGTATTTT
TRBV27	.	.	TRBJ1-1	CASSSLAGGTEAFF	TGTGCCAGCAGTTCCCTCGCGGGCGGCACTGAAGCTTTCTTT
TRBV4-1	.	few	TRBJ1-5	CASSQDRGTGNQPQHF	TGCGCCAGCAGCCAAGATAGGGGGACGGGCAATCAGCCCCAGCATTTT